The clone carrying this TCR beta chain was counted a single time. The sample belongs to a study of CD8+ T cells in alopecia areata. The germline gives CDR1 SNHLY, CDR2 FYNNEI. Trimming shortened V by 1 base and J by 0 bases, and 10 bases separated the two germline ends. This CDR3 is built from 15 residues. Sequencing used cDNA as its template, made by extracting RNA and reverse transcribing it. The repertoire was sequenced with immunoSEQ multiplex PCR; TCRdb's copy has only in-frame clones and lacks some. This repertoire shows about 200,000 clones, about 53% found once; its top ten account for over 0.4%.

The sample was CD4+ T cells sorted from blood, taken at week 0. The receptor comes from a human donor with alopecia areata. The chain recombines TRBV2 with TRBJ2-7, with D maybe TRBD1 (5 bases). In DNA, the CDR3 is TGTGCCAGCAGTGAAGTTGCGACAGTCTCCTACGAGCAGTACTTC. This codes for CASSEVATVSYEQYF.